A single sample gave rise to the 30 T cell receptor beta chains below, sequenced in a study of CD8 T cells in ankylosing spondylitis. TCRdb reanalysed the 5' RACE reads using MiXCR and keeps one entry per CDR3 protein. Of approximately 12,000 distinct CDR3 sequences listed, 2.8% are singletons. Specimen: blood, either unsorted or a sorted T cell fraction (not recorded which). All receptors derive from a male donor with ankylosing spondylitis or in good health (not recorded which).

This clonotype was counted many times. This chain connects TRBV9 to TRBJ2-7; D might be TRBD1 or TRBD2, each matching 5 bases. From germline, CDR1 is SGDLS and CDR2 YYNGEE. There are 15 residues in the CDR3. Trimming left V 2 bases short and J 0 bases short, with 12 bases between. Here the CDR3 DNA reads TGTGCCAGCAGCGTCCTCCGGGACCCCTCCTACGAGCAGTACTTC. Its translation is CASSVLRDPSYEQYF.

This clonotype was counted at least ten times. CDR3 residues: CASSPRGTDSYEQYF. For the CDR3, the DNA is TGTGCCAGCAGCCCCAGGGGGACCGACTCCTACGAGCAGTACTTC. The gene calls are TRBV9 and TRBJ2-7, with TRBD1 matching over 7 bases. CDR3 length equals 15 residues. Germline-derived CDR1 and CDR2 are SGDLS and YYNGEE. V shed 4 bases and J 0 bases; nucleotides not matched to a gene: 7.

This clonotype was picked up many times. J is TRBJ2-1 and V is TRBV9; possibly TRBD1 for D (5 bases). V lost 3 bases, J lost 5 bases, and 12 bases lay in between. CDR1 and CDR2 (germline): SGDLS, YYNGEE. The CDR3 length is 14 residues. The CDR3 DNA reads as TGTGCCAGCAGCGAGGGGTTTAGGAACAATGAGCAGTTCTTC. Encoded protein: CASSEGFRNNEQFF. The whole variable domain, filled in from reference TRBV9 and TRBJ2-1, reads DSGVTQTPKHLITATGQRVTLRCSPRSGDLSVYWYQQSLDQGLQFLIQYYNGEERAKGNILERFSAQQFPDLHSELNLSSLELGDSALYFCASSEGFRNNEQFFGPGTRLTVL.

This clonotype was detected many times. CDR3 in DNA: TGTGCCAGCAGCTCTTATGGACAGCAATCAGGAAACACCATATATTTT. Its translation is CASSSYGQQSGNTIYF. The gene calls are TRBV9 and TRBJ1-3, with D tentatively TRBD1 (6 bases). CDR1 is SGDLS and CDR2 is YYNGEE in the germline V gene. The CDR3 has 16 residues. Trimming removed 4 bases at V and 4 bases at J, with 18 bases between.

Within the sample, this clonotype is medium-sized. The CDR3 nucleotides are TGTGCCAGCAGCGTTAGCGGGGGGGTGAATGAGCAGTTCTTC. The encoded protein is CASSVSGGVNEQFF. This sequence joins TRBV9 and TRBJ2-1; 11 nucleotides align to TRBD2. The J segment lost 7 bases and the V segment lost 2 bases, leaving 2 bases of the junction unmatched. Germline values: CDR1 SGDLS, CDR2 YYNGEE. The length of the CDR3 is 14 residues.

The chain uses TRBV9 and TRBJ1-2; possibly TRBD1 for D (5 bases). Trimming left V 0 bases short and J 8 bases short, with 11 bases between. Germline V gene lookup returns CDR1 SGDLS and CDR2 YYNGEE. The CDR3 consists of 13 residues. The CDR3 DNA reads TGTGCCAGCAGCGTAGAGGGGATTTCAGGCTACACCTTC. Its protein is CASSVEGISGYTF.

This clonotype is labeled medium-sized. J is TRBJ2-5 and V is TRBV9; perhaps D is TRBD1 or TRBD2 (5 bases each). Germline CDR1 SGDLS, CDR2 YYNGEE. V gave up 0 bases and J gave up 4 bases, with 10 bases separating them. The CDR3 has 14 amino acids. This CDR3 reads CASSVDGGVETQYF. CDR3 sequence (DNA): TGTGCCAGCAGCGTAGATGGGGGAGTAGAGACCCAGTACTTC. Based on the CDR3 plus reference TRBV9 and TRBJ2-5, the full variable domain is DSGVTQTPKHLITATGQRVTLRCSPRSGDLSVYWYQQSLDQGLQFLIQYYNGEERAKGNILERFSAQQFPDLHSELNLSSLELGDSALYFCASSVDGGVETQYFGPGTRLLVL.

This clonotype was seen at least ten times. The chain is built from TRBV9 and TRBJ2-1; D remains unclear. CDR3 length: 12 residues. Trimming left V 2 bases short and J 8 bases short, with 8 bases between. Germline V gene data show CDR1 as SGDLS and CDR2 as YYNGEE. In DNA, the CDR3 is TGTGCCAGCAGCGTCCCCCCACATGAGCAGTTCTTC. It is translated as CASSVPPHEQFF.

At least ten counts were recorded for this clonotype. The V call is TRBV9, the J call TRBJ2-3, with D perhaps TRBD2 (6 bases). This CDR3 comprises 16 residues. Trimming stripped 4 bases from V and 3 bases from J, with 18 bases between. Germline V gene sequence: CDR1 SGDLS, CDR2 YYNGEE. Written as DNA, the CDR3 is TGTGCCAGCAGCCCCTATGGATTGGCGGGAACAGATACGCAGTATTTT. This sequence encodes CASSPYGLAGTDTQYF.

This clonotype has ten or more counts. This chain links TRBV9 with TRBJ1-1, with D perhaps matching TRBD1 (5 bases). Germline assignment: CDR1 SGDLS and CDR2 YYNGEE. This CDR3 is 16 amino acids long. Between the trimmed V and J ends, which lost 4 bases and 4 bases, there was a span of 20 bases. CDR3 coding DNA: TGTGCCAGCAGCCCCCGGGCCCTTGGTAGGGGCACTGAAGCTTTCTTT. It is translated as CASSPRALGRGTEAFF.

At least ten counts were recorded for this clonotype. The chain links TRBV9 to TRBJ2-1; 10 bases align to TRBD2. CDR3 length equals 15 residues. Unmatched junction bases numbered 3, after V lost 2 bases and J lost 4 bases. Germline V CDR1 and CDR2: SGDLS, YYNGEE. DNA of the CDR3: TGTGCCAGCAGCGTTACTAGCGGGGTTTACAATGAGCAGTTCTTC. It is translated as CASSVTSGVYNEQFF.

This clonotype was picked up many times. This chain links TRBV9 with TRBJ2-1; 9 bases are shared with TRBD2. Trimming removed 2 bases from V and 2 bases from J; junction bases left unmatched: 5. CDR1 is SGDLS and CDR2 is YYNGEE in the germline V gene. The CDR3 covers 16 residues. CDR3: CASSVYSGSAYNEQFF. CDR3 bases: TGTGCCAGCAGCGTCTATAGCGGGAGTGCCTACAATGAGCAGTTCTTC.

This clonotype was counted ten times or more. The chain is built from TRBV9 and TRBJ1-3, with D possibly being TRBD1 (5 bases). V dropped 4 bases and J dropped 0 bases, with 11 bases sitting between them. The germline CDR1 and CDR2 sequences are SGDLS and YYNGEE. The CDR3 length is 15 residues. The CDR3 nucleotides read TGTGCCAGCAGCCCGACAGAGAGCTCTGGAAACACCATATATTTT. It is translated as CASSPTESSGNTIYF.

This clonotype was seen at least ten times. This chain joins TRBV9 and TRBJ2-2; 11 bases map to TRBD2. The CDR3 extends over 16 amino acids. V shed 6 bases and J 5 bases; nucleotides not matched to a gene: 9. Germline loops: CDR1 SGDLS, CDR2 YYNGEE. The CDR3 spells CASNRLAGGPTGELFF. The CDR3, as DNA: TGTGCCAGCAACCGTTTAGCGGGAGGGCCTACCGGGGAGCTGTTTTTT. The full variable domain, rest sourced from reference TRBV9 and TRBJ2-2, is DSGVTQTPKHLITATGQRVTLRCSPRSGDLSVYWYQQSLDQGLQFLIQYYNGEERAKGNILERFSAQQFPDLHSELNLSSLELGDSALYFCASNRLAGGPTGELFFGEGSRLTVL.

This clonotype was recorded many times. The gene calls are TRBV9 and TRBJ2-5; D might be TRBD2 (5 bases). This CDR3 contains 15 residues. V gave up 4 bases and J gave up 5 bases, with 18 bases separating them. Per germline, CDR1 SGDLS and CDR2 YYNGEE. As DNA, the CDR3 is TGTGCCAGCAGCCCGGGGAGCGTTGACGGCGAGACCCAGTACTTC. Protein sequence: CASSPGSVDGETQYF.

This clonotype was counted at least ten times. The chain employs TRBV9 and TRBJ1-6; D is undetermined. V was shortened by 0 bases and J by 9 bases, with 13 bases between the two germline ends. The CDR3 covers 15 residues. Germline V gene lookup returns CDR1 SGDLS and CDR2 YYNGEE. The CDR3 bases are TGTGCCAGCAGCGTAGGAGACGCCGGCCCTTCACCCCTCCACTTT. Translation: CASSVGDAGPSPLHF.

The table lists this clonotype with many counts. The chain employs TRBV9 and TRBJ2-7; TRBD2 matches at 11 bases. The CDR3 length is 13 residues. V lost 8 bases and J lost 3; bases outside the gene matches: 4. Germline CDR1 reads SGDLS; CDR2 reads YYNGEE. CDR3: CASSGTSGYEQYF. As DNA, the CDR3 is TGTGCCAGTTCCGGGACTAGCGGCTACGAGCAGTACTTC.

This clonotype was observed at least ten times. The chain has TRBV9 and TRBJ1-3, with D tentatively TRBD1 (6 bases). V gave up 2 bases and J gave up 4 bases, with 19 bases separating them. The CDR3 loop spans 17 amino acids. CDR1 SGDLS and CDR2 YYNGEE come from the germline V gene. CDR3 in DNA: TGTGCCAGCAGCGTGGGTCAGGGGAGCTCCTGGGGAAACACCATATATTTT. Its protein is CASSVGQGSSWGNTIYF.

By share of the sample, this clonotype is medium-sized. The genes are TRBV9 and TRBJ2-2; D gene uncertain. Germline V gene lookup returns CDR1 SGDLS and CDR2 YYNGEE. The CDR3 has 14 residues. V lost 6 bases and J 8 bases, leaving 17 bases between the germline ends. CDR3 protein: CASTPTSAAGELFF. The CDR3 nucleotides are TGTGCCAGCACCCCAACCTCTGCGGCAGGGGAGCTGTTTTTT.

This clonotype has at least ten counts. The chain couples TRBV9 to TRBJ1-4; D may be TRBD1 (5 bases). Germline values: CDR1 SGDLS, CDR2 YYNGEE. There are 15 residues in the CDR3. V was pared by 4 bases and J by 4 bases, with 14 bases between. The CDR3: CASSPGTGGNEKLFF. Here the CDR3 DNA reads TGTGCCAGCAGCCCAGGGACGGGGGGTAATGAAAAACTGTTTTTT.

This clonotype was recorded at least ten times. The V gene is TRBV9, the J gene TRBJ2-3, with 7 bases lining up with TRBD2. The CDR3 runs to 15 residues. CDR1 and CDR2 (germline): SGDLS, YYNGEE. Trimming cost V 3 bases and J 0 bases; bases outside gene matches: 4. CDR3 DNA: TGTGCCAGCAGCGCCCCGGGAGGCAGCACAGATACGCAGTATTTT. This encodes CASSAPGGSTDTQYF. The complete variable domain, with remaining parts taken from reference TRBV9 and TRBJ2-3, reads DSGVTQTPKHLITATGQRVTLRCSPRSGDLSVYWYQQSLDQGLQFLIQYYNGEERAKGNILERFSAQQFPDLHSELNLSSLELGDSALYFCASSAPGGSTDTQYFGPGTRLTVL.

This clonotype occurred many times. CDR3 loop: CASSVLSWTDLNYGYTF. CDR3 nucleotides: TGTGCCAGCAGCGTACTGTCTTGGACAGACTTGAACTATGGCTACACCTTC. V usage is TRBV9 and J usage is TRBJ1-2, with a weak D call TRBD1 (6 bases). V shed 1 base and J shed 2 bases, with 18 bases lying between them. CDR1 and CDR2 (germline): SGDLS, YYNGEE. The CDR3 loop spans 17 amino acids.

This clonotype showed up many times. This rearrangement joins TRBV9 to TRBJ2-5; 7 bases are a match to TRBD1. Germline V gives CDR1 SGDLS, CDR2 YYNGEE. The CDR3 consists of 12 residues. V lost 6 bases, J lost 4 bases, and 3 bases stayed unmatched. The CDR3 here is CASTRQGETQYF. DNA for the CDR3: TGTGCCAGCACCCGACAGGGAGAGACCCAGTACTTC.

This clonotype was seen ten or more times. The CDR3, as DNA: TGTGCCAGCAGCCCCCGGACCGCGTTTGGCACTGAAGCTTTCTTT. Translation: CASSPRTAFGTEAFF. J is TRBJ1-1 and V is TRBV9; D not certain. CDR3 length: 15 residues. The V and J ends lost 4 bases and 4 bases respectively, with 17 bases between them. The germline CDR1 and CDR2 sequences are SGDLS and YYNGEE.

This clonotype was found many times. The rearrangement links TRBV9 to TRBJ2-1, with TRBD2 as a possible D gene (6 bases). Germline V gene data show CDR1 as SGDLS and CDR2 as YYNGEE. V gave up 4 bases and J gave up 6 bases, with 17 bases separating them. The CDR3 has 15 residues. Here the CDR3 DNA reads TGTGCCAGCAGCCCCCCCTGGGGAGGCAGCAATGAGCAGTTCTTC. Encoded protein: CASSPPWGGSNEQFF.

The sample holds many counts of this clonotype. This chain links TRBV9 with TRBJ2-1; a weak D match, TRBD1 (5 bases). From germline, CDR1 is SGDLS and CDR2 YYNGEE. This CDR3 region has 18 residues. Trimming cost V 0 bases and J 4 bases, with 20 bases left between them. CDR3 loop: CASSVAGRETTAYNEQFF. The CDR3 coding sequence is TGTGCCAGCAGCGTAGCCGGCAGGGAAACGACTGCGTACAATGAGCAGTTCTTC.

This clonotype was detected ten times or more. The chain combines TRBV9 with TRBJ2-1; 8 bases align to TRBD2. CDR3 length equals 15 residues. Germline V gene sequence: CDR1 SGDLS, CDR2 YYNGEE. V was clipped by 0 bases and J by 9 bases; unmatched bases: 8. CDR3 in amino acids: CASSVGPGLESEQFF. In DNA, the CDR3 is TGTGCCAGCAGCGTAGGTCCGGGACTAGAAAGTGAGCAGTTCTTC.

This clonotype was seen at least ten times. The V call is TRBV9, the J call TRBJ1-2; D not resolved. The CDR3 sequence is 13 residues long. CDR1 is SGDLS and CDR2 is YYNGEE in the germline V gene. V was trimmed by 0 bases and J by 2 bases, leaving 5 bases between them. CDR3 protein: CASSVEGNYGYTF. In DNA, the CDR3 is TGTGCCAGCAGCGTAGAAGGGAACTATGGCTACACCTTC.

Ten or more counts support this clonotype. V and J are TRBV9 and TRBJ1-1; TRBD1 is a possible D gene (6 bases). This CDR3 region has 14 residues. With 4 bases removed from V and 5 bases from J, the gap between germline ends came to 15 bases. The germline CDR1 and CDR2 sequences are SGDLS and YYNGEE. In DNA form, the CDR3 reads TGTGCCAGCAGCTCGCGGGGGCAAGGGACTGAAGCTTTCTTT. Translating it yields CASSSRGQGTEAFF.

This clonotype was counted at least ten times. This chain uses TRBV9 with TRBJ2-3; D possibly matches TRBD1 or TRBD2 (5 bases each). V was clipped by 4 bases and J by 2 bases, with 17 bases between them. The CDR3 loop spans 16 amino acids. Looked up from germline, CDR1 is SGDLS and CDR2 is YYNGEE. CDR3 sequence: CASSPDWTGHTDTQYF. Here the CDR3 DNA reads TGTGCCAGCAGCCCAGACTGGACGGGGCACACAGATACGCAGTATTTT.